This passage covers 7 T cell receptor beta chains from one sample sequenced in a study of CD8+CD57+ T cells in acquired aplastic anemia. Genomic DNA provided the template from which TCR beta VDJ and CDR3 profiles were obtained. TCRdb called the reads again in MiXCR, with one record for every CDR3 protein. The table has under 200,000 distinct CDR3 sequences, about 48% seen once. Patients sequenced had flow cytometry evidence of CD8+CD57+ cell expansion. The material sequenced was sorted CD4+, CD8+, or CD8+CD57+ T cells (not recorded which) from PBMCs. All receptors derive from a human donor with aplastic anemia.

There are many counts of this clonotype. The rearrangement joins TRBV15 to TRBJ2-4, with unresolved D. CDR3 length equals 13 residues. Germline values: CDR1 LNHNV, CDR2 YYDKDF (reference sequence). V dropped 0 bases and J dropped 6 bases, with 6 bases sitting between them. CDR3 sequence: CATSREVANIQYF. CDR3 sequence (DNA): TGTGCCACCAGCAGAGAAGTGGCAAACATTCAGTACTTC.

As to this clonotype: As the CDR3 is not closed by the conserved phenylalanine or tryptophan, this likely results from a read error. J is TRBJ2-7 and V is TRBV6-2 or TRBV6-3; 8 bases align to TRBD2. This CDR3 has 16 amino acids. V was clipped by 4 bases and J by 3 bases; unmatched bases: 11. Germline V gives CDR1 MNHEY, CDR2 SVGEGT. CDR3 nucleotides: TGTGCCAGCAGTTTCGACATAGCCGGGAGGGGCTACGAGCAGTACCCC. Amino acid sequence: CASSFDIAGRGYEQYP.

This clonotype was seen repeatedly, ten times or more. J is TRBJ1-2 and V is TRBV24-1; possibly TRBD1 for D (6 bases). V was trimmed by 8 bases and J by 0 bases, leaving 12 bases between them. This CDR3 is built from 14 residues. Germline V gene lookup returns CDR1 KGHDR and CDR2 SFDVKD. CDR3 loop: CATTRTATNYGYTF. The CDR3 DNA follows: TGTGCCACCACTAGGACAGCCACTAACTATGGCTACACCTTC.

This rearrangement joins TRBV12-3 or TRBV12-4 to TRBJ1-5; D unclear. Trimming left V 3 bases short and J 5 bases short, with 8 bases between. The CDR3 spans 13 residues. The CDR3 is CASSLTGHQPQHF. The DNA for the CDR3 is TGTGCCAGCAGTTTGACCGGGCATCAGCCCCAGCATTTT.

This clonotype appeared once. The chain carries TRBV7-3 and TRBJ2-1; 8 bases match TRBD2. The CDR3 runs to 14 residues. J lost 10 bases, V lost 3 bases, and 8 bases had no gene match. CDR1 and CDR2 from the germline V gene are SGHTA and FQGTGA. CDR3 region: CASSFAAGGGEQFF. The CDR3, as DNA: TGTGCCAGCAGCTTTGCGGCGGGAGGTGGGGAGCAGTTCTTC. Using reference TRBV7-3 and TRBJ2-1 for the parts outside the CDR3, the full variable domain is GAGVSQTPSNKVTEKGKYVELRCDPISGHTALYWYRQSLGQGPEFLIYFQGTGAADDSGLPNDRFFAVRPEGSVSTLKIQRTERGDSAVYLCASSFAAGGGEQFFGPGTRLTVL.

The CDR3 DNA reads TGTGCCAGCAGCTTACAACGTACCACTGAAGCTTTCTTT. Translating it yields CASSLQRTTEAFF. This chain uses TRBV7-2 with TRBJ1-1; no clear D gene. The V gene lost 2 bases and the J gene lost 4 bases, with 8 bases spanning the gap. The CDR3 contains 13 residues. Per the germline V gene, CDR1 is SGHTA and CDR2 is FQGNSA.

In this sample, this clonotype turned up many times. The chain recombines TRBV24-1 with TRBJ1-6, with D perhaps matching TRBD1 (5 bases). Deletions cut 6 bases from V and 5 bases from J, with 10 bases between. Germline CDR1 is KGHDR and CDR2 is SFDVKD. The CDR3 is 14 residues long. The CDR3 here is CATSMGRDNSPLHF. The DNA of the CDR3 is TGTGCCACCAGTATGGGGCGGGATAATTCACCCCTCCACTTT.